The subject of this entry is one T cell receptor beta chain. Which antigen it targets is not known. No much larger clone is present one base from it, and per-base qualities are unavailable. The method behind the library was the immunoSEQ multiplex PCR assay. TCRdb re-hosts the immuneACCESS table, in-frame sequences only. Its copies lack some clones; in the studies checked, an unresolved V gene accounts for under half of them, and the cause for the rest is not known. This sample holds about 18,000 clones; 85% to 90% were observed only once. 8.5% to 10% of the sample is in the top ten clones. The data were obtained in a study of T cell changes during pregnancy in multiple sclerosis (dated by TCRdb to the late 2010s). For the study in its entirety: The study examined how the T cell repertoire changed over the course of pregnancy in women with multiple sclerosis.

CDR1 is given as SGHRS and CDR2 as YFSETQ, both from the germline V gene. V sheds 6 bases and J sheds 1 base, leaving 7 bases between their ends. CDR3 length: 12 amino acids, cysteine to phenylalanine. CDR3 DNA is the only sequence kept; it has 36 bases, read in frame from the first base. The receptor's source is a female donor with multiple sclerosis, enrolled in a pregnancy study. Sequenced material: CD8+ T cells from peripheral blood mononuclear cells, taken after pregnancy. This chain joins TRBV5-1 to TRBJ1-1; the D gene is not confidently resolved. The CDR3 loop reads CASTRRNTEAFF. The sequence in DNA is TGCGCCAGCACCAGAAGGAACACTGAAGCTTTCTTT.